This T cell receptor beta chain derives from a study of cytomegalovirus exposure and HLA in healthy donors. As regards this clone: Its antigen is currently unknown.

Study observations and caveats: A few chains linked to CMV were shown in vitro to be specific for CMV antigens. The study put 150 or so TCR beta chains on its list as cytomegalovirus-associated.

Looked up from germline, CDR1 is SGHRS and CDR2 is YFSETQ. Trimming cost V 0 bases and J 7 bases, with 14 bases left between them. The CDR3 has 15 residues. The data were produced by immunoSEQ multiplex PCR, yet TCRdb's version contains in-frame clones alone and is incomplete. The sample comprises more than 300,000 clones, 70% to 90% of which are singletons, and roughly 0.75% rests with the top ten. The chain uses TRBV5-1 and TRBJ1-5; a weak D match, TRBD1 (5 bases). The sequenced sample consisted of PBMCs. The clonotype originates from a woman aged 18-35 years in good health and CMV-seronegative. The CDR3, as DNA: TGCGCCAGCAGCTTGGATCGCAGGGAGGGGCAGCCCCAGCATTTT. Translated: CASSLDRREGQPQHF.